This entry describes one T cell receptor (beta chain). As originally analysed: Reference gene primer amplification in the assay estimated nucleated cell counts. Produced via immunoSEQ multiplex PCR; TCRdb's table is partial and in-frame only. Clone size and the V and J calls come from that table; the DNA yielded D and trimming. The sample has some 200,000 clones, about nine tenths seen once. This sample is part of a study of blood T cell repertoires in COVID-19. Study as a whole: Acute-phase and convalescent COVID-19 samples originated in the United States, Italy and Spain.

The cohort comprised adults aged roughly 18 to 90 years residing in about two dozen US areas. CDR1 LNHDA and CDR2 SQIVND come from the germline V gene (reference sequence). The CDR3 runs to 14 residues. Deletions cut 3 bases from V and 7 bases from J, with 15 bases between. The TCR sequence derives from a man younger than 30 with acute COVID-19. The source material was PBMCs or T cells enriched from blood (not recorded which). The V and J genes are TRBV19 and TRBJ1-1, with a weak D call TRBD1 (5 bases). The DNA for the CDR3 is TGTGCCAGTAGTATGGACCCAAGACAGATTGAAGCTTTCTTT. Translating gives CASSMDPRQIEAFF.